This TCR beta chain comes out of a study of blood T cell repertoires in COVID-19 (dated by TCRdb to 2020 to 2021). Regarding the study in general: Samples covering the acute and convalescent phases of COVID-19 were provided by collaborators in the United States, Italy and Spain. The samples were drawn from the first 160 participants of the ongoing ImmuneRACE study and from 950 to 1,500 subjects provided by 6 global collaborators. A de-identified subject ID, COVID-19 status, age in years and sex were almost always included in the sample metadata. HLA class I and class II types, where available, came from metadata supplied by the sample provider rather than from assay-based typing. The repertoires were released in a freely available public database intended as a resource for research on the immune response to SARS-CoV-2. The dataset comprised deeply sampled blood TCRbeta repertoires from subjects exposed to, actively infected with, or recovered from COVID-19. The prospective study material was composed of cDNA or gDNA derived from T cells, B-cell-depleted T cells, or PBMCs. The study at large found these results: How much clinical and demographic metadata was included differed by source and by participant, and the metadata was provided uncurated.

Regarding this clone: Its antigen remains undetermined. Base qualities are not at hand, and no much larger clone is one base apart.

In the prospective study, participants were roughly 18 to 95 years old, resided in approximately 25 geographic areas of the United States, and were enrolled through a virtual design. In the prospective study, cohorts were assigned on the basis of participant-reported clinical history obtained from a screening survey and a study questionnaire. ImmuneRACE Cohort 3 recovered participants were defined by two consecutive negative NP/OP PCR tests, healthcare professional clearance, or symptom resolution. Each participant in the prospective study had whole blood, serum and a nasopharyngeal or oropharyngeal swab collected by mobile phlebotomists. Prospective study participants could optionally give additional blood draws and questionnaires over an approximately two-month period. Before DNA extraction, prospective study blood samples were shipped either frozen or at room temperature. TCRbeta CDR3 regions were amplified from genomic DNA using the immunoSEQ Assay, a bias-controlled multiplex PCR. Processing in the source paper ran as follows. The number of nucleated cells in each sample was estimated by amplification of reference gene primers within the assay. To quantify the absolute abundance of each unique TCRbeta CDR3 rearrangement, sequence reads were collapsed and filtered. For each sample, productive Simpson clonality was calculated as the square root of Simpson's diversity index over productive rearrangements. Held by TCRdb, this immuneACCESS table contains in-frame sequences only and omits some clones. Under half of the omission traces to an unresolved V gene where checked; the cause of the rest is unknown. The DNA gave D and trimming, while V, J and clone size come from that table. The sample table contains 190,000 or so clones; only one count was recorded for 75% to 90% of them. The ten largest make up approximately 9.2% of the sample.

CDR1 and CDR2 are read off the germline V gene (reference sequence) as GTSNPN and SVGIG. Counted from cysteine to phenylalanine, this CDR3 has 17 amino acids. Here the CDR3 DNA is all that survives: 51 bases in frame from base 1. Ends trimmed: V by 0 bases, J by 0 bases; bases unmatched to a gene: 8. The chain is made from TRBV30 and TRBJ2-1, and TRBD2 aligns with 7 junction nucleotides. This TCR was sampled from a man aged 35 to 55 who had recovered from COVID-19. The sequenced sample was PBMCs or T cells enriched from blood (not recorded which). The nucleotides read TGTGCCTGGAGTGTCCGTTCCCTAGCGGACTCCTACAATGAGCAGTTCTTC. This translates into CAWSVRSLADSYNEQFF.